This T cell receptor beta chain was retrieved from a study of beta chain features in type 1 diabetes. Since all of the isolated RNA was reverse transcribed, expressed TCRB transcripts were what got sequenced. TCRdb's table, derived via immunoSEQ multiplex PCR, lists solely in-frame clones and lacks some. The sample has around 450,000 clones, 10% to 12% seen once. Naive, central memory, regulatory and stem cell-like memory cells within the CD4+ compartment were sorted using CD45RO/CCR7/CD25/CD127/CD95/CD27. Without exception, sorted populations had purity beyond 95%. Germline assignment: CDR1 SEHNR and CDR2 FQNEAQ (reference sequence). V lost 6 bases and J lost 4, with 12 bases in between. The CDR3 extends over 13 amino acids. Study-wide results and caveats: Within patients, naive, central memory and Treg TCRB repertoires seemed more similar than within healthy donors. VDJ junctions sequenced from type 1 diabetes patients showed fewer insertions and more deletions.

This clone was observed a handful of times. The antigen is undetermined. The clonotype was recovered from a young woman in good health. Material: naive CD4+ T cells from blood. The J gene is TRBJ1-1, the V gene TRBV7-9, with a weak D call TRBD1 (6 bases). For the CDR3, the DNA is TGTGCCAGCAGGTATCAGGGGCCCACTGAAGCTTTCTTT. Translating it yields CASRYQGPTEAFF.